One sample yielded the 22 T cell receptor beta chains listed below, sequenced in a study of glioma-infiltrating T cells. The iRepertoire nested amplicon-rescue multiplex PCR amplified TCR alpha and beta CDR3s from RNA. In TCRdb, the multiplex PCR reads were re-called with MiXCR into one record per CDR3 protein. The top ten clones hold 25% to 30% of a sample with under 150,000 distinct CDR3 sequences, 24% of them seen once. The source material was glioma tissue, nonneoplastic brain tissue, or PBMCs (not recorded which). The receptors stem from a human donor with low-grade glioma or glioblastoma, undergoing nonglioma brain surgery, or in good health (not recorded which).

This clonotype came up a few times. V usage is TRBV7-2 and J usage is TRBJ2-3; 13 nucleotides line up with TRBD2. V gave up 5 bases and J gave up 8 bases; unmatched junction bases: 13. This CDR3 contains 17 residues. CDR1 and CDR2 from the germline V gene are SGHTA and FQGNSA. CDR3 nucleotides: TGTGCCAGCAGCCAAAGGGGACTAGCGGGGAAGCAGGGTACGCAGTATTTT. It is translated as CASSQRGLAGKQGTQYF.

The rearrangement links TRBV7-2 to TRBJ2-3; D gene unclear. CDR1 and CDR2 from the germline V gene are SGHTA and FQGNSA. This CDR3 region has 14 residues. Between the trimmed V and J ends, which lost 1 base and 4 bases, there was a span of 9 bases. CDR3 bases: TGTGCCAGCAGCTTAGAGCCGGTCCCAGATACGCAGTATTTT. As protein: CASSLEPVPDTQYF. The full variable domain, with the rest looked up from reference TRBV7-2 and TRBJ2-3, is GAGVSQSPSNKVTEKGKDVELRCDPISGHTALYWYRQSLGQGLEFLIYFQGNSAPDKSGLPSDRFSAERTGGSVSTLTIQRTQQEDSAVYLCASSLEPVPDTQYFGPGTRLTVL.

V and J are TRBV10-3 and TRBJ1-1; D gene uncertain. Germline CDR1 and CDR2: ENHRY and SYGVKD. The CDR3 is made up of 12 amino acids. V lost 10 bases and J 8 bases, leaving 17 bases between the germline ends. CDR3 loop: CATAVVGREAFF. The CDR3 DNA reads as TGTGCCACCGCTGTCGTTGGGCGGGAAGCTTTCTTT.

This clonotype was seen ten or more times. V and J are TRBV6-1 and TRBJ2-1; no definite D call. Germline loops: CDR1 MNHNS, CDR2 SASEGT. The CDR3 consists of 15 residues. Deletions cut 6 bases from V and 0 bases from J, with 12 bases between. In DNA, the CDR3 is TGTGCCAGCAGAACCCGACAAAACTCCTACAATGAGCAGTTCTTC. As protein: CASRTRQNSYNEQFF.

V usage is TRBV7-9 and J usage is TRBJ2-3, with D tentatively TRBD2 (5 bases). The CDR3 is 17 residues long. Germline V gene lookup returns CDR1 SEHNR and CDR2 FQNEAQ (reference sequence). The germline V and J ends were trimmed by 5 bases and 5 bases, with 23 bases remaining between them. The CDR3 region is CASSPRYGETGKDTQYF. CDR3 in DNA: TGTGCCAGCAGCCCCAGATACGGGGAGACCGGTAAAGATACGCAGTATTTT.

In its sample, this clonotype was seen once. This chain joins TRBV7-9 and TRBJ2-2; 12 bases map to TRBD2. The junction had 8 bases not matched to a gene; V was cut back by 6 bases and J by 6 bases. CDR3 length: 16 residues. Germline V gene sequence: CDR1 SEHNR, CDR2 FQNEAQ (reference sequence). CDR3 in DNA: TGTGCCAGCAGTCGCGGACTAGCGGGGTTGGCCGGGGAGCTGTTTTTT. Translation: CASSRGLAGLAGELFF. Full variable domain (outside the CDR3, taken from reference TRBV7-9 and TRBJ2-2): DTGVSQNPRHKITKRGQNVTFRCDPISEHNRLYWYRQTLGQGPEFLTYFQNEAQLEKSRLLSDRFSAERPKGSFSTLEIQRTEQGDSAMYLCASSRGLAGLAGELFFGEGSRLTVL.

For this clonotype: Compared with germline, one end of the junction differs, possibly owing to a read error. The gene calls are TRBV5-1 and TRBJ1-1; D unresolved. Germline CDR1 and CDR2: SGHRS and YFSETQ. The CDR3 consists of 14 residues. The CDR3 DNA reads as TGCGCCAGCAGGGGTGGGTATCGGAGCACTGACGCTTTCTTT. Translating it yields CASRGGYRSTDAFF.

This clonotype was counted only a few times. As DNA, the CDR3 is TGTGCCAGCACCGACAGGACCAGGGGGTCCGGGGAGCTGTTTTTT. Protein sequence: CASTDRTRGSGELFF. The genes are TRBV7-9 and TRBJ2-2, with TRBD1 matching 7 bases. The CDR3 covers 15 residues. V was pared by 7 bases and J by 6 bases, with 11 bases of the junction left unmatched. Germline CDR1 and CDR2: SEHNR and FQNEAQ (reference sequence).

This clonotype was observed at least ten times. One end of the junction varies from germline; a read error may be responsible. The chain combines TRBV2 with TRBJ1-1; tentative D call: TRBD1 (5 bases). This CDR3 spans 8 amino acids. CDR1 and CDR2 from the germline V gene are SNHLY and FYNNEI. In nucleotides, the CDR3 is TGTGCCAGCAGCGGGGCTCCCTTT. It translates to CASSGAPF.

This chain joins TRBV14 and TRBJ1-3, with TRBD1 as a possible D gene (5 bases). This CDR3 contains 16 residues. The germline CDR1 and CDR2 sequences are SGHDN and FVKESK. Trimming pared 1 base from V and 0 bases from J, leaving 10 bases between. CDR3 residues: CASSQVIGGSGNTIYF. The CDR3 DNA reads TGTGCCAGCAGCCAAGTAATTGGGGGCTCTGGAAACACCATATATTTT.

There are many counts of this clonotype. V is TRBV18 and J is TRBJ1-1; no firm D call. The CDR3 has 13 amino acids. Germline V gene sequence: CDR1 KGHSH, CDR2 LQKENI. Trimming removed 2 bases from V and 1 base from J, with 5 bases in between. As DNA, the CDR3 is TGTGCCAGCTCACCAGGGCAGAACACTGAAGCTTTCTTT. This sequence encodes CASSPGQNTEAFF.

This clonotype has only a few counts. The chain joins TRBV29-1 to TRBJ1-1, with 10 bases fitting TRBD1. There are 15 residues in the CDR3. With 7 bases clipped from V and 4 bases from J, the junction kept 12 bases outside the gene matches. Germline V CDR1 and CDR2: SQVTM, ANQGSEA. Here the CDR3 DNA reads TGCAGCGCCCATATGGGGGGACAGGGGAGCACTGAAGCTTTCTTT. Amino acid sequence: CSAHMGGQGSTEAFF.

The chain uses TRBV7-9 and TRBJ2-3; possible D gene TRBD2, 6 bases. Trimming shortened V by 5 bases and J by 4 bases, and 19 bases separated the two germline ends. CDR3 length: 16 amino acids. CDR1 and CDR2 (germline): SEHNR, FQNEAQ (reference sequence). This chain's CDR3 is CASSPTTRGTSDTQYF. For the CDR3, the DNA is TGTGCCAGCAGCCCGACGACTAGAGGAACGTCAGATACGCAGTATTTT.

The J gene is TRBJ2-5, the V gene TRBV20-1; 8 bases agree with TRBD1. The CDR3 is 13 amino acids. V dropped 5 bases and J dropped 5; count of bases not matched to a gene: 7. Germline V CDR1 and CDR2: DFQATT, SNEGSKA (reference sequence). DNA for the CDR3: TGCAGTGCTTCACGGACAGGGTCGGAGACCCAGTACTTC. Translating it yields CSASRTGSETQYF.

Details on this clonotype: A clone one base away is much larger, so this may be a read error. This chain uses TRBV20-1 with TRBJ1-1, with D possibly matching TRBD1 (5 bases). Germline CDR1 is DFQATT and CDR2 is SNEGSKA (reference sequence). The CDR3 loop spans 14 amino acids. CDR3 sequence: CSARVNKGNTGAFF. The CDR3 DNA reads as TGCAGTGCTAGAGTAAATAAGGGGAACACTGGAGCTTTCTTT.

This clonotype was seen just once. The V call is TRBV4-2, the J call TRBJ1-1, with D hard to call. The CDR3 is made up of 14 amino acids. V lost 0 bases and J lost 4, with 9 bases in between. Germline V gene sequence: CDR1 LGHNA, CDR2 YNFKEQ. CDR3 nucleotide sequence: TGTGCCAGCAGCCAAGATCCCGGGTTCACTGAAGCTTTCTTT. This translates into CASSQDPGFTEAFF.

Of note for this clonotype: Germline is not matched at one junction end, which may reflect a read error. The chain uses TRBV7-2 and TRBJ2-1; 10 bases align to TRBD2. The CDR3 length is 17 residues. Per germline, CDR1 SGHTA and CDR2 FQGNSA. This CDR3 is CASSLAGLAGAANEQLF. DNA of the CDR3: TGTGCCAGCAGCTTAGCGGGTCTAGCGGGGGCAGCAAATGAGCAGCTCTTC.

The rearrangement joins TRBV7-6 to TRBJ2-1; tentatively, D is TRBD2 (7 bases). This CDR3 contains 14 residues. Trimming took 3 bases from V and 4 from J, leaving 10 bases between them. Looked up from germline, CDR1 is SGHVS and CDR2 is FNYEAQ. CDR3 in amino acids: CASSFGGRYNEQFF. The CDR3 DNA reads TGTGCCAGCAGCTTCGGGGGGCGTTACAATGAGCAGTTCTTC.

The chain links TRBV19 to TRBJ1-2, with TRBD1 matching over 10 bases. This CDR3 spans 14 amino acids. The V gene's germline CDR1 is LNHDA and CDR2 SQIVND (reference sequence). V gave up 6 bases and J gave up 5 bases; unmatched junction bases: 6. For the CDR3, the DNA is TGTGCCAGTAGCCCGACAGGGGGCGGGTATGGCTACACCTTC. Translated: CASSPTGGGYGYTF.

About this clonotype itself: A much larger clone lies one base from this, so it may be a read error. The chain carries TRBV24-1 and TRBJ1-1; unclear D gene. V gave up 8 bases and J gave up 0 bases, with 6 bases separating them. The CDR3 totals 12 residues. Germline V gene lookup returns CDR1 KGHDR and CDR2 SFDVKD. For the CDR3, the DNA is TGTGCCACCAAATCGTTGAACACTGAAGCTTTCTTT. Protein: CATKSLNTEAFF.

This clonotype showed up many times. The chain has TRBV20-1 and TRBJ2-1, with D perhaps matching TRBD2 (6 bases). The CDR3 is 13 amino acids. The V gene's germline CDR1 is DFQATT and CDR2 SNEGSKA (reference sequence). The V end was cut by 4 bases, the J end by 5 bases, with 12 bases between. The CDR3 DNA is TGCAGTGCTAAGGCGGGACTCAACAATGAGCAGTTCTTC. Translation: CSAKAGLNNEQFF.

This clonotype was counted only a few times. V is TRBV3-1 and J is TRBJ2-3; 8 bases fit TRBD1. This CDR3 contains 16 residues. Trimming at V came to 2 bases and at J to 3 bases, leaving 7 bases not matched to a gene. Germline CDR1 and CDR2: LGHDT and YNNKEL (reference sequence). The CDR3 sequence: CASSQLRQGATDTQYF. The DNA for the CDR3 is TGTGCCAGCAGCCAATTGCGGCAGGGGGCGACAGATACGCAGTATTTT.